The clone carrying this T cell receptor beta chain was counted only a few times. Its antigen remains unknown. The sample originates from a study of T cells after yellow fever vaccination. Study as a whole: Any fraction with a low cell number was prepared using SMART-Seq v4 Ultra Low Input. Study-level findings and limits: A secondary response was less intense yet reached its peak sooner, at day 5 versus 15.

5'RACE template switching added a universal primer site and UMIs to TCR cDNA. A single record per CDR3 protein comes from TCRdb applying MiXCR to the 5' RACE reads. The sample consists of 300,000 to 400,000 distinct CDR3 sequences, 8.7% of them appearing once. This TCR came from a man between 18 and 29 years old who received the YFV17D yellow fever vaccine. This material consisted of PBMCs, taken on the day of the first yellow fever vaccination.

The CDR3 spells CAWRGLADDEQFF. Written as DNA, the CDR3 is TGTGCCTGGAGGGGACTAGCTGACGATGAGCAGTTCTTC. This chain connects TRBV30 to TRBJ2-1; TRBD2 agrees at 9 bases. The CDR3 extends over 13 amino acids. J lost 8 bases, V lost 3 bases, and 5 bases had no gene match. Germline V gene data show CDR1 as GTSNPN and CDR2 as SVGIG (reference sequence).